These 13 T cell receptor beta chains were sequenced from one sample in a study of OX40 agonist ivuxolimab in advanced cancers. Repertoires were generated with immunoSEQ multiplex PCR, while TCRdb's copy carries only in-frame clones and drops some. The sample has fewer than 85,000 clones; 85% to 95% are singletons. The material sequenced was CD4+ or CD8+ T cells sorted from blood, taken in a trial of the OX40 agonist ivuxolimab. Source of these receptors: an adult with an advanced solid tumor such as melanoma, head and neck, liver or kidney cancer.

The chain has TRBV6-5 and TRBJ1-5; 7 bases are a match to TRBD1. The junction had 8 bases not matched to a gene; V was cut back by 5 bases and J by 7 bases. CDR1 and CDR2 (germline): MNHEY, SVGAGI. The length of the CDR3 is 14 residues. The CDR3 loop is CASSLDRLTQPQHF. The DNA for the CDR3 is TGTGCCAGCAGTCTGGACAGGTTGACACAGCCCCAGCATTTT.

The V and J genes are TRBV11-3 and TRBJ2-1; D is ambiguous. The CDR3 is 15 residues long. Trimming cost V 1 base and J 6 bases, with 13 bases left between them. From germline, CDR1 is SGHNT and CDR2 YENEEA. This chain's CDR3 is CASSLGRVSINEQFF. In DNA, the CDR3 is TGTGCCAGCAGCTTAGGTAGGGTGTCTATCAATGAGCAGTTCTTC. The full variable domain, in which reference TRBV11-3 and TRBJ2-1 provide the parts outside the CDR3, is EAGVVQSPRYKIIEKKQPVAFWCNPISGHNTLYWYLQNLGQGPELLIRYENEEAVDDSQLPKDRFSAERLKGVDSTLKIQPAELGDSAVYLCASSLGRVSINEQFFGPGTRLTVL.

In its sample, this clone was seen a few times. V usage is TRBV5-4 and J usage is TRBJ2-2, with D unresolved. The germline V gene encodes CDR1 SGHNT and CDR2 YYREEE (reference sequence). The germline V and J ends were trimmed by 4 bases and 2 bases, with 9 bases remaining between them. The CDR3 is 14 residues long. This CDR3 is CASSIDPNTGELFF. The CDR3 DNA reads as TGTGCCAGCAGCATCGACCCAAACACCGGGGAGCTGTTTTTT.

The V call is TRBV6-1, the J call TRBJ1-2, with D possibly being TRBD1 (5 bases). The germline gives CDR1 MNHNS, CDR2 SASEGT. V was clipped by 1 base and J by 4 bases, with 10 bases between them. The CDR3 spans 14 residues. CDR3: CASSEVGVGYGYTF. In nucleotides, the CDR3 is TGTGCCAGCAGTGAAGTAGGGGTTGGCTATGGCTACACCTTC.

The CDR3 DNA reads TGTGCCAGCTCACCACAAGTGGTCGGCGGGCTTGAAGCTTTCTTT. The encoded protein is CASSPQVVGGLEAFF. The rearrangement joins TRBV18 to TRBJ1-1; D remains unclear. Germline V gives CDR1 KGHSH, CDR2 LQKENI. V dropped 1 base and J dropped 7 bases, with 16 bases sitting between them. The CDR3 sequence is 15 residues long.

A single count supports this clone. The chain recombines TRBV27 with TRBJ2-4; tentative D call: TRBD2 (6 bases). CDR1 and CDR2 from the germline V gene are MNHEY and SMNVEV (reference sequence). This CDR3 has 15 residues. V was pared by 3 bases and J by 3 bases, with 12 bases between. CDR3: CASSFLQGGKNIQYF. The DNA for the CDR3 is TGTGCCAGCAGTTTCCTGCAGGGAGGCAAAAACATTCAGTACTTC.

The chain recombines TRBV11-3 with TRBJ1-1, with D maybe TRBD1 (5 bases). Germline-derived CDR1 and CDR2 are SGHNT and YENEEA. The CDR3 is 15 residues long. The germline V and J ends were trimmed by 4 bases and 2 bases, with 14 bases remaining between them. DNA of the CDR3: TGTGCCAGCAGCTCCCAGGGAGGGGAAAACACTGAAGCTTTCTTT. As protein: CASSSQGGENTEAFF.

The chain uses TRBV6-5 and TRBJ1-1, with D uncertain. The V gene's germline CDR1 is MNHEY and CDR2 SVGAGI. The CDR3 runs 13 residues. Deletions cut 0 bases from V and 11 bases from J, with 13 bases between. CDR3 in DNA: TGTGCCAGCAGTTACTCTTTCGGGAAAAAGGCTTTCTTT. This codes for CASSYSFGKKAFF.

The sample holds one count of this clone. The CDR3 reads CATRLAGVETQYF. The CDR3 region has the DNA TGTGCCACCCGACTAGCGGGAGTGGAGACCCAGTACTTC. The chain has TRBV19 and TRBJ2-5; 12 bases map to TRBD2. CDR1 is LNHDA, CDR2 SQIVND, per germline (reference sequence). Trimming took 10 bases from V and 5 from J; bases not matched to a gene: 5. CDR3 size: 13 residues.

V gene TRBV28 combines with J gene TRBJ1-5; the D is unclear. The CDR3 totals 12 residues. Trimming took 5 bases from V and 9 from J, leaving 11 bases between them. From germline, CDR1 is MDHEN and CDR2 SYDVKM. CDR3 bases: TGTGCCAGCAGTCAGACCCCCGGGCCCCAGCATTTT. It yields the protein CASSQTPGPQHF. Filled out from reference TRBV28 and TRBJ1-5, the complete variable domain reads DVKVTQSSRYLVKRTGEKVFLECVQDMDHENMFWYRQDPGLGLRLIYFSYDVKMKEKGDIPEGYSVSREKKERFSLILESASTNQTSMYLCASSQTPGPQHFGDGTRLSIL.

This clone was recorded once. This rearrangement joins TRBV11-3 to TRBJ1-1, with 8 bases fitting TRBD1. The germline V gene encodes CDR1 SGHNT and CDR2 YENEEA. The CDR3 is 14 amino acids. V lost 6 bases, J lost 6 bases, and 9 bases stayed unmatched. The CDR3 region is CASSSVTGASEAFF. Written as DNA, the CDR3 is TGTGCCAGCAGTTCCGTGACAGGGGCCTCTGAAGCTTTCTTT.

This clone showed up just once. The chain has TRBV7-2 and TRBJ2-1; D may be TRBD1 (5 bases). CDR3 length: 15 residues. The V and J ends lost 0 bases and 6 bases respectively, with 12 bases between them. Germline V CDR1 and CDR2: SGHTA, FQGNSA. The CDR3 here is CASSLALGRVNEQFF. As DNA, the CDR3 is TGTGCCAGCAGCTTAGCGCTAGGCAGGGTCAATGAGCAGTTCTTC.

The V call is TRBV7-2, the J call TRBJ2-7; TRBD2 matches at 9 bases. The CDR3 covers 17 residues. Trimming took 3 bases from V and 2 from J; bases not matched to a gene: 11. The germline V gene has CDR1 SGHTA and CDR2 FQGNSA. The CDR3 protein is CASSFVSGSTGPYEQYF. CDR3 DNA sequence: TGTGCCAGCAGCTTCGTTAGCGGGAGTACGGGGCCCTACGAGCAGTACTTC. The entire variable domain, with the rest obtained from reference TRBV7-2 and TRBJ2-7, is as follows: GAGVSQSPSNKVTEKGKDVELRCDPISGHTALYWYRQSLGQGLEFLIYFQGNSAPDKSGLPSDRFSAERTGGSVSTLTIQRTQQEDSAVYLCASSFVSGSTGPYEQYFGPGTRLTVT.